This TCR beta chain was recorded in a study of CD4 T cells in relation to SARS-CoV-2 and coronaviruses. Broader study findings: In roughly 61% of donors, memory CD4+ clonotypes crossrecognized SARS-CoV-2 and at least one common cold coronavirus spike.

Unexposed donor CD4+ T cells date from about 2011-2018, before the COVID-19 pandemic. CD4 enrichment then naive enrichment separated naive from memory CD4+ cells. About this clone: Its antigen is currently unknown.

Naive and memory CD4+ T cell DNA was deep-sequenced without culture. Repertoires were generated with immunoSEQ multiplex PCR, while TCRdb's copy carries only in-frame clones and drops some. The table has roughly 60,000 clones, approximately 94% seen once. The TCR was taken from a human donor in good health. Sequenced material: naive CD4+ T cells from PBMCs. The subset is: naive CD4+ T cells isolated by negative enrichment.

Written as DNA, the CDR3 is TGTGCCAGCCTCCAGGGGGGGGCTGGCTATGGCTACACCTTC. Protein sequence: CASLQGGAGYGYTF. The gene calls are TRBV6-5 and TRBJ1-2, with 7 bases identical to TRBD1. V dropped 8 bases and J dropped 4; count of bases not matched to a gene: 10. The germline V gene encodes CDR1 MNHEY and CDR2 SVGAGI. CDR3 length equals 14 residues.